This T cell receptor beta chain was recorded in a study of OX40 agonist ivuxolimab in advanced cancers. Germline CDR1 SGHDT, CDR2 YYEEEE. This CDR3 spans 13 amino acids. Trimming left V 4 bases short and J 3 bases short, with 11 bases between. Any history of autoimmune disease or systemic immunosuppression disqualified patients. With baseline, cycle 4 day 1, and cycle 7 day 1 as timepoints, blood was sampled. Whole-study findings and limits: Some patients who did not respond also had low normalized T-cell clonal expansion. It was not determined which antigens were specifically recognized by the peripheral T cells that had undergone clonal expansion.

With respect to this clone: Its antigen is not known.

The repertoire was sequenced with immunoSEQ multiplex PCR; TCRdb's copy has only in-frame clones and lacks some. This table holds some 22,000 clones, 73% found once. The chain combines TRBV5-6 with TRBJ2-7; D assignment may be TRBD1 or TRBD2 (5 bases each). This specimen consisted of CD4+ or CD8+ T cells sorted from blood, obtained in a trial of the OX40 agonist ivuxolimab. The TCR sequence derives from an adult with an advanced solid tumor such as melanoma, head and neck, liver or kidney cancer. CDR3 protein: CASSGGVGYEQYF. The DNA for the CDR3 is TGTGCCAGCAGCGGGGGAGTGGGCTACGAGCAGTACTTC.